This entry lists 21 T cell receptor beta chains sequenced from one sample in a study of tumor and adjacent non-tumor tissue in lung cancer. RNA was extracted from bulk tissue without any cell sorting. TCRbeta libraries were built with three rounds of nested PCR, modified from ARM-PCR. TCRdb redid the calling of the multiplex PCR reads with MiXCR, one entry per CDR3 protein. The data hold roughly 150,000 distinct CDR3 sequences, with about 71% observed a single time. The sequenced material came from lung tumor tissue. These TCRs come from a man aged 55 to 70 with small cell lung cancer.

A remark on this clonotype: Germline and junction disagree at one end, which may indicate a read error. The genes are TRBV12-3 or TRBV12-4 and TRBJ2-3; D not certain. This CDR3 has 13 residues. This CDR3 is CASTASDTDTQYF. The CDR3 nucleotides read TGTGCCAGCACCGCGTCTGATACAGATACTCAGTATTTT.

Comment on this clonotype: Its ends do not fully match the called genes, so a read error is possible. This rearrangement joins TRBV29-1 to TRBJ2-4, with 11 bases that match TRBD1. This CDR3 contains 14 residues. Germline V gene sequence: CDR1 SQVTM, CDR2 ANQGSEA. CDR3 bases: TGCATCGTTGGGTGGACAGGGGGCGCGAACATTCAGTACTTC. Translation gives CIVGWTGGANIQYF. Based on the CDR3 plus reference TRBV29-1 and TRBJ2-4, the full variable domain is SAVISQKPSRDICQRGTSLTIQCQVDSQVTMMFWYRQQPGQSLTLIATANQGSEATYESGFVIDKFPISRPNLTFSTLTVSNMSPEDSSIYLCIVGWTGGANIQYFGAGTRLSVL.

In its sample, this clonotype was seen a few times. The chain joins TRBV4-2 to TRBJ2-5; D may match TRBD1 or TRBD2 (5 bases each). Germline V gene lookup returns CDR1 LGHNA and CDR2 YNFKEQ. This CDR3 is 16 amino acids long. V dropped 3 bases and J dropped 0 bases, with 14 bases sitting between them. The CDR3 reads CASSQEPGPNQETQYF. The CDR3, as DNA: TGTGCCAGCAGCCAGGAACCGGGACCAAACCAAGAGACCCAGTACTTC.

This clonotype was seen once. One junction end disagrees with the germline gene, perhaps due to a read error. The chain recombines TRBV29-1 with TRBJ2-7; D unresolved. The germline V gene encodes CDR1 SQVTM and CDR2 ANQGSEA. This CDR3 comprises 14 residues. This CDR3 is CSVAPVGASYEKYF. The CDR3 DNA reads TGCAGCGTTGCTCCCGTGGGCGCTTCCTACGAGAAGTACTTC.

This chain connects TRBV6-1 to TRBJ2-7, with 7 bases fitting TRBD2. J gave up 0 bases and V 2 bases, and 4 bases lay outside the gene matches. From germline, CDR1 is MNHNS and CDR2 SASEGT. CDR3 length: 15 amino acids. The CDR3 DNA reads as TGTGCCAGCAGTGAACTAGCGGATAGCTCCTACGAGCAGTACGTC. It yields the protein CASSELADSSYEQYV.

Points on this clonotype: A read error may explain this, as a much larger clone is one base away. This sequence joins TRBV6-6 and TRBJ2-7; D perhaps matches TRBD2 (7 bases). There are 12 residues in the CDR3. Germline CDR1 is MNHNY and CDR2 is SVGAGI (reference sequence). The CDR3 DNA follows: TGTGCCAACAGTAGGGGGGGTTACGAGCAGTACTTC. Translation: CANSRGGYEQYF.

The CDR3 sequence: CASSRLSGQSYEQYF. The CDR3 DNA sequence: TGCGCCAGCAGCCGCCTCAGCGGGCAGAGCTACGAGCAGTACTTC. The rearrangement joins TRBV4-1 to TRBJ2-7; perhaps TRBD2 as D (6 bases). Germline V lookup: CDR1 MGHRA, CDR2 YSYEKL. V lost 4 bases to trimming and J lost 3 bases, with 16 bases between them. The CDR3 length is 15 residues.

Concerning this clonotype: A clone one base away is much larger, so this may be a read error. The J gene is TRBJ1-1, the V gene TRBV6-1; 8 bases map to TRBD1. Germline loops: CDR1 MNHNS, CDR2 SASEGT. Trimming cost V 5 bases and J 4 bases; bases outside gene matches: 6. The CDR3 covers 14 residues. DNA for the CDR3: TGTGCCAGCAGTAAGACAGGGGATGTCACTGAAGCTTTCTTT. Amino acid sequence: CASSKTGDVTEAFF.

With regard to this clonotype: Possible read error: a much larger clone is one base away. The rearrangement joins TRBV18 to TRBJ2-1; D uncertain. Germline CDR1 reads KGHSH; CDR2 reads LQKENI. The CDR3 is 13 residues long. CDR3 sequence reads: CASSPGRDNKQFF. DNA for the CDR3: TGTGCCAGCTCACCAGGAAGAGACAATAAGCAGTTCTTC.

This clonotype has a handful of counts. The chain carries TRBV5-8 and TRBJ2-3; no firm D call. V lost 5 bases and J lost 7, with 11 bases in between. CDR1 and CDR2 from the germline V gene are SGHTS and YDEGEE. This CDR3 comprises 12 residues. The CDR3 loop reads CASSSDLNTQYF. CDR3 bases: TGTGCCAGCAGTTCAGACTTGAATACGCAGTATTTT.

J is TRBJ2-5 and V is TRBV6-1; D may be TRBD1 (5 bases). Trimming pared 6 bases from V and 5 bases from J, leaving 19 bases between. Germline assignment: CDR1 MNHNS and CDR2 SASEGT. The CDR3 has 15 amino acids. The CDR3 DNA reads as TGTGCCAGCAGCGATACGACAGTAACGTGGGAGACCCAGTACTTC. Translated: CASSDTTVTWETQYF.

Comments on this clonotype: One end of the junction does not line up with germline, which may come from a read error. V gene TRBV12-3 or TRBV12-4 combines with J gene TRBJ2-2; the match to TRBD1 covers 8 bases. CDR3 size: 15 residues. In nucleotides, the CDR3 is TGTGCCAGCAGCCCCAGGGGGCGGGTCACCTGGGAGCTGTTTTTT. Translated, it gives CASSPRGRVTWELFF.

As regards this clonotype: At one end the junction does not follow the germline gene, possibly because of a read error. The chain employs TRBV11-3 and TRBJ2-1; the match to TRBD2 covers 11 bases. Germline V gives CDR1 SGHNT, CDR2 YENEEA. This CDR3 has 17 amino acids. The CDR3 region has the DNA TGTGCCAGCAACTCGGGACTAGCGGAAGGGCCCTACAATGAGCAATTCTTC. The encoded protein is CASNSGLAEGPYNEQFF.

As to this clonotype: A read error is possible here, since a much larger clone lies one base away. The J gene is TRBJ1-6, the V gene TRBV29-1, with 8 bases that match TRBD1. This CDR3 has 13 amino acids. Germline-derived CDR1 and CDR2 are SQVTM and ANQGSEA. The CDR3 coding sequence is TGCAGCGTGCTGACAGGGGCTAATCCACCCCTCCACTTT. This translates into CSVLTGANPPLHF. Full variable domain (remainder filled in from reference TRBV29-1 and TRBJ1-6): SAVISQKPSRDICQRGTSLTIQCQVDSQVTMMFWYRQQPGQSLTLIATANQGSEATYESGFVIDKFPISRPNLTFSTLTVSNMSPEDSSIYLCSVLTGANPPLHFGNGTRLTVT.

V gene TRBV6-5 combines with J gene TRBJ1-4; D possibly corresponds to TRBD1 (5 bases). Germline V gene data show CDR1 as MNHEY and CDR2 as SVGAGI. V lost 9 bases and J 3 bases, leaving 17 bases between the germline ends. This CDR3 has 15 amino acids. The CDR3 DNA reads as TGTGCCAGAAGTCTACTGGGGGTCTCTAATGAAAAACTGTTTTTT. Its protein product is CARSLLGVSNEKLFF.

The chain has TRBV12-3 or TRBV12-4 and TRBJ2-5; maybe TRBD2 (6 bases). Trimming stripped 9 bases from V and 9 bases from J, with 26 bases between. The CDR3 sequence is 15 residues long. The DNA for the CDR3 is TGTGCCAGTGGCCGGAACCAGGGCGTCGGGGAGGCCCAGTACTTC. Its translation: CASGRNQGVGEAQYF.

V and J are TRBV18 and TRBJ2-1, with TRBD2 matching over 7 bases. The germline V gene encodes CDR1 KGHSH and CDR2 LQKENI. The V segment lost 3 bases and the J segment 9 bases; nucleotides outside the gene matches: 11. The CDR3 runs to 15 residues. CDR3 nucleotide sequence: TGTGCCAGCTCACCCTCCTCGGCGGGAGCTCTTGAGCAGTTCTTC. Translated: CASSPSSAGALEQFF.

This clonotype has only one observation. One junction end disagrees with the germline gene, perhaps due to a read error. The genes are TRBV20-1 and TRBJ1-1, with D uncertain. Germline V lookup: CDR1 DFQATT, CDR2 SNEGSKA (reference sequence). The CDR3 is made up of 12 amino acids. CDR3 nucleotides: TGCAGTGCTAGCATACGTGATTTCCGGGTTTTGTTT. This gives the protein CSASIRDFRVLF.

This clonotype was recorded many times. This chain uses TRBV14 with TRBJ2-7; no firm D call. CDR1 is SGHDN and CDR2 is FVKESK in the germline V gene. CDR3 length equals 12 residues. Between the trimmed V and J ends, which lost 4 bases and 3 bases, there was a span of 7 bases. The DNA for the CDR3 is TGTGCCAGCAGCCCAGCCAACTACGAGCAGTACTTC. As protein: CASSPANYEQYF.

In this sample, this clonotype turned up many times. The V call is TRBV5-5, the J call TRBJ1-1; TRBD1 matches 8 bases. With V trimmed by 4 bases and J by 5 bases, 4 bases remained unmatched. CDR1 is SGHKS, CDR2 YYEKEE, per germline (reference sequence). This CDR3 is built from 13 residues. CDR3 loop: CASSPDRDTEAFF. The CDR3 DNA is TGTGCCAGCAGCCCGGACAGGGATACTGAAGCTTTCTTT.

V gene TRBV28 combines with J gene TRBJ2-5; 9 bases line up with TRBD1. Germline V CDR1 and CDR2: MDHEN, SYDVKM. The CDR3 has 15 amino acids. Written as DNA, the CDR3 is TGTGTCAACATCTTACCGGGACAGGGTCGAGAGACCCAGTACTTC. This sequence encodes CVNILPGQGRETQYF.